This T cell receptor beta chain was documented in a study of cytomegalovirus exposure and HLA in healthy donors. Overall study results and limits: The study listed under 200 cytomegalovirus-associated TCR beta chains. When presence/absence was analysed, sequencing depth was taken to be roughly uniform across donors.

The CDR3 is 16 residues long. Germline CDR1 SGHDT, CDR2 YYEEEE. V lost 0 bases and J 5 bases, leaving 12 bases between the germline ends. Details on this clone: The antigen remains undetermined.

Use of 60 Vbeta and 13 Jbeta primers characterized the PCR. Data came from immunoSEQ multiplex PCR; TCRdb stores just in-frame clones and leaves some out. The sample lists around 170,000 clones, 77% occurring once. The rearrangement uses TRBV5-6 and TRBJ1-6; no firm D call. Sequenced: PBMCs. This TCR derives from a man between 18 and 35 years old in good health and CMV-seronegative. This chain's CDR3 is CASSLVVRRNNSPLHF. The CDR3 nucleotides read TGTGCCAGCAGCTTGGTTGTCAGGAGGAATAATTCACCCCTCCACTTT.